A single T cell receptor beta chain is shown here with its context. This record belongs to a study of blood T cell repertoires in COVID-19. Across the study: Sites in the United States, Italy and Spain provided acute and convalescent COVID-19 samples.

Clones were sequenced by immunoSEQ multiplex PCR, and TCRdb holds only the in-frame ones, with some missing. Here the sample spans approximately 230,000 clones, just under 85% being singletons. J was trimmed by 0 bases and V by 0 bases; bases with no gene match: 1. Germline V lookup: CDR1 SGHTA, CDR2 FQGTGA. The CDR3 loop spans 15 amino acids. This TCR derives from an elderly man with acute or convalescent COVID-19. Sequenced material: peripheral blood. The gene calls are TRBV7-3 and TRBJ1-1; 7 nucleotides align to TRBD1. The CDR3 DNA reads TGTGCCAGCAGCTTAACGGGACAGCTGAACACTGAAGCTTTCTTT. Translated: CASSLTGQLNTEAFF.